A single sample gave rise to the 9 T cell receptor beta chains below, sequenced in a study of low-dose radiotherapy and immunotherapy resistance in tumors. TRAV and TRBV primers primed cDNA for both TCRalpha and TCRbeta. A constant-region primer paired with the V-primer adapter amplified TCRs over about 19 PCR cycles. TCRdb reprocessed the reads via MiXCR and lists one record per CDR3 protein. There are over 5,500 distinct CDR3 sequences in the sample; 71% occur only once, and 9% to 14% lies in the top ten. Source of these receptors: a human donor with advanced metastatic prostate, ovarian, gallbladder or colorectal cancer (not recorded which). This table probably holds off-target reads from a library built for another chain.

The chain links TRBV29-1 to TRBJ2-7, with D perhaps matching TRBD1 (6 bases). Trimming removed 5 bases from V and 4 bases from J, with 9 bases in between. The V gene's germline CDR1 is SQVTM and CDR2 ANQGSEA. The CDR3 has 11 residues. CDR3 DNA sequence: TGCAGCGTTAGGACAGCGTACGAGCAGTACTTC. Translation gives CSVRTAYEQYF.

This clonotype has a handful of counts. This chain joins TRBV2 and TRBJ2-5, with D possibly being TRBD2 (5 bases). This CDR3 is 13 amino acids long. Trimming removed 5 bases from V and 3 bases from J, with 10 bases in between. In germline, CDR1 is SNHLY, CDR2 FYNNEI. CDR3 loop: CASSPGSKETQYF. The CDR3 DNA sequence: TGTGCCAGCAGTCCGGGGTCAAAAGAGACCCAGTACTTC.

The rearrangement joins TRBV5-1 to TRBJ2-7; 7 nucleotides match TRBD1. Germline loops: CDR1 SGHRS, CDR2 YFSETQ. CDR3 size: 14 residues. V trimming: 3 bases; J trimming: 4 bases; junction bases outside the gene matches: 7. CDR3: CASSSGTASYEQYF. CDR3 DNA sequence: TGCGCCAGCAGCTCGGGGACAGCATCATACGAGCAGTACTTC.

V gene TRBV6-6 combines with J gene TRBJ1-3; D is unclear. Trimming took 0 bases from V and 4 from J, leaving 7 bases between them. This CDR3 is built from 14 residues. CDR1 MNHNY and CDR2 SVGAGI come from the germline V gene (reference sequence). DNA of the CDR3: TGTGCCAGCAGTTACTCGTTCTTCGGAAACACCATATATTTT. Translating it yields CASSYSFFGNTIYF.

The chain has TRBV29-1 and TRBJ2-1, with a weak D call TRBD2 (6 bases). With 4 bases removed from V and 2 bases from J, the gap between germline ends came to 21 bases. Germline loops: CDR1 SQVTM, CDR2 ANQGSEA. The CDR3 loop spans 17 amino acids. CDR3 DNA sequence: TGCAGCGTTGGTGGAGTTAACGGGAGAGTAGCCTACAATGAGCAGTTCTTC. Translating it yields CSVGGVNGRVAYNEQFF.

J is TRBJ2-7 and V is TRBV3-1; 10 positions agree with TRBD2. V shed 4 bases and J 6 bases; nucleotides not matched to a gene: 6. This CDR3 is built from 14 residues. The germline V gene encodes CDR1 LGHDT and CDR2 YNNKEL (reference sequence). The CDR3 bases are TGTGCCAGCAGCCGCGGGACTAGCGTTGTCGAGCAGTACTTC. It translates to CASSRGTSVVEQYF.

This clonotype was observed a few times. V is TRBV3-1 and J is TRBJ2-1, with TRBD2 identical over 8 bases. Per the germline V gene, CDR1 is LGHDT and CDR2 is YNNKEL (reference sequence). CDR3 length: 16 amino acids. V was pared by 3 bases and J by 8 bases, with 12 bases of the junction left unmatched. As DNA, the CDR3 is TGTGCCAGCAGCCAGTATTTCGGGGGGGCCGGGGATGAGCAGTTCTTC. This translates into CASSQYFGGAGDEQFF.

There are a few counts of this clonotype. The chain has TRBV29-1 and TRBJ1-1; 7 nucleotides line up with TRBD1. J lost 1 base, V lost 7 bases, and 6 bases had no gene match. CDR1 is SQVTM, CDR2 ANQGSEA, per germline. The CDR3 extends over 13 amino acids. The CDR3 spells CSGSTGQNTEAFF. CDR3 DNA sequence: TGCAGCGGGTCGACAGGGCAGAACACTGAAGCTTTCTTT.

The rearrangement joins TRBV5-4 to TRBJ2-3, with 7 bases that match TRBD1. The germline gives CDR1 SGHNT, CDR2 YYREEE (reference sequence). Unmatched junction bases numbered 4, after V lost 0 bases and J lost 3 bases. This CDR3 contains 15 residues. The CDR3 loop is CASSLGLQGTDTQYF. Here the CDR3 DNA reads TGTGCCAGCAGCTTGGGACTACAGGGGACAGATACGCAGTATTTT.